These 27 T cell receptor beta chains originate from one sample sequenced in a study of OX40 agonist ivuxolimab in advanced cancers. Here immunoSEQ multiplex PCR was the method, and the copy in TCRdb shows in-frame clones only, minus some. The sample has about 80,000 clones, about nine tenths seen once. The input for sequencing was CD4+ or CD8+ T cells sorted from blood, taken in a trial of the OX40 agonist ivuxolimab. These receptors came from an adult with an advanced solid tumor such as melanoma, head and neck, liver or kidney cancer.

J is TRBJ1-4 and V is TRBV6-5; D unclear. Per germline, CDR1 MNHEY and CDR2 SVGAGI. The CDR3 has 14 residues. V was cut by 6 bases and J by 0 bases, with 8 bases left in between. The CDR3 DNA reads as TGTGCCAGCAGCTCGACGGCAACTAATGAAAAACTGTTTTTT. Its translation is CASSSTATNEKLFF.

The chain couples TRBV28 to TRBJ2-7; the D gene could be TRBD1 or TRBD2 (6 bases each). CDR1 is MDHEN and CDR2 is SYDVKM in the germline V gene. The CDR3 is 15 residues long. The V gene lost 6 bases and the J gene lost 2 bases, with 17 bases spanning the gap. The CDR3 DNA reads as TGTGCCAGCAGCTCCCCGGGGGCTAACACCTACGAGCAGTACGTC. It translates to CASSSPGANTYEQYV.

CDR3 loop: CASSAWEAEAFF. CDR3 coding DNA: TGTGCCAGTAGTGCATGGGAGGCTGAAGCTTTCTTT. The chain links TRBV19 to TRBJ1-1; no firm D call. This CDR3 has 12 residues. Trimming left V 5 bases short and J 6 bases short, with 10 bases between. Looked up from germline, CDR1 is LNHDA and CDR2 is SQIVND (reference sequence).

The V gene is TRBV14, the J gene TRBJ2-2; D call uncertain. The CDR3 contains 14 residues. From germline, CDR1 is SGHDN and CDR2 FVKESK. Trimming pared 1 base from V and 5 bases from J, leaving 8 bases between. Here the CDR3 DNA reads TGTGCCAGCAGCCAAGGAGTACGGACCGGGGAGCTGTTTTTT. It specifies CASSQGVRTGELFF.

This chain uses TRBV30 with TRBJ2-2; possible D gene TRBD1, 6 bases. Trimming took 1 base from V and 6 from J, leaving 9 bases between them. Germline values: CDR1 GTSNPN, CDR2 SVGIG (reference sequence). The CDR3 contains 13 residues. The CDR3: CAWSAQGSGELFF. The CDR3, as DNA: TGTGCCTGGAGTGCACAGGGCTCCGGGGAGCTGTTTTTT.

V and J are TRBV5-4 and TRBJ1-4; tentatively, D is TRBD1 (6 bases). CDR1 and CDR2 from the germline V gene are SGHNT and YYREEE (reference sequence). Trimming pared 0 bases from V and 7 bases from J, leaving 13 bases between. This CDR3 has 15 amino acids. The DNA of the CDR3 is TGTGCCAGCAGCTTGGGGAACAGGGACGGTGAAAAACTGTTTTTT. Its translation: CASSLGNRDGEKLFF.

J is TRBJ2-7 and V is TRBV7-2; 7 bases fit TRBD1. In germline, CDR1 is SGHTA, CDR2 FQGNSA. The J segment lost 4 bases and the V segment lost 1 base, leaving 7 bases of the junction unmatched. CDR3 size: 15 residues. The CDR3 here is CASSLVRDREYEQYF. Here the CDR3 DNA reads TGTGCCAGCAGCTTAGTCCGGGACAGAGAGTACGAGCAGTACTTC. Full variable domain (outside the CDR3, taken from reference TRBV7-2 and TRBJ2-7): GAGVSQSPSNKVTEKGKDVELRCDPISGHTALYWYRQSLGQGLEFLIYFQGNSAPDKSGLPSDRFSAERTGGSVSTLTIQRTQQEDSAVYLCASSLVRDREYEQYFGPGTRLTVT.

V and J are TRBV7-2 and TRBJ2-1, with 8 bases fitting TRBD2. The CDR3 loop spans 17 amino acids. Germline-derived CDR1 and CDR2 are SGHTA and FQGNSA. J was trimmed by 0 bases and V by 1 base; bases with no gene match: 5. The chain's CDR3 is CASSLDFTSGSYNEQFF. Written as DNA, the CDR3 is TGTGCCAGCAGCTTAGATTTTACTAGCGGCTCCTACAATGAGCAGTTCTTC.

In its sample, this clone was seen once. The genes are TRBV7-9 and TRBJ1-3, with D unresolved. Germline V CDR1 and CDR2: SEHNR, FQNEAQ (reference sequence). V lost 2 bases and J 4 bases, leaving 3 bases between the germline ends. The CDR3 spans 12 residues. The CDR3 nucleotides are TGTGCCAGCAGCTTACAGGGAAACACCATATATTTT. It translates to CASSLQGNTIYF.

The CDR3 nucleotides read TGTGCCAGCACCGGGGGCTGGCCGAGAAATGAGCAGTTCTTC. It yields the protein CASTGGWPRNEQFF. The chain recombines TRBV28 with TRBJ2-1; D may correspond to TRBD1 or TRBD2 (6 bases each). The CDR3 has 14 residues. Trimming removed 7 bases at V and 7 bases at J, with 17 bases between. CDR1 and CDR2 (germline): MDHEN, SYDVKM.

CDR3 nucleotides: TGTGCCTGGAGTTCACTAGCTACCTACGAGCAGTACTTC. Residues: CAWSSLATYEQYF. The chain couples TRBV30 to TRBJ2-7; D perhaps matches TRBD2 (6 bases). V was shortened by 2 bases and J by 2 bases, with 10 bases between the two germline ends. Per germline, CDR1 GTSNPN and CDR2 SVGIG (reference sequence). The CDR3 spans 13 residues. Filled out from reference TRBV30 and TRBJ2-7, the complete variable domain reads SQTIHQWPATLVQPVGSPLSLECTVEGTSNPNLYWYRQAAGRGLQLLFYSVGIGQISSEVPQNLSASRPQDRQFILSSKKLLLSDSGFYLCAWSSLATYEQYFGPGTRLTVT.

V is TRBV6-6 and J is TRBJ2-7; no clear D gene. Germline V gene sequence: CDR1 MNHNY, CDR2 SVGAGI (reference sequence). V lost 6 bases and J 4 bases, leaving 1 base between the germline ends. The CDR3 has 9 amino acids. The CDR3 protein is CASRYEQYF. In DNA form, the CDR3 reads TGTGCCAGCAGGTACGAGCAGTACTTC.

This chain connects TRBV18 to TRBJ2-2, with no clear D. V shed 4 bases and J shed 4 bases, with 16 bases lying between them. This CDR3 is 16 amino acids long. The germline V gene has CDR1 KGHSH and CDR2 LQKENI. This CDR3 is CASSQAPPWGTGELFF. CDR3 nucleotides: TGTGCCAGCTCACAAGCTCCTCCTTGGGGCACCGGGGAGCTGTTTTTT.

This clone was seen once. This chain links TRBV28 with TRBJ2-5; 8 nucleotides agree with TRBD1. The CDR3 consists of 15 residues. In germline, CDR1 is MDHEN, CDR2 SYDVKM. Unmatched junction bases numbered 11, after V lost 7 bases and J lost 4 bases. The CDR3 loop reads CASTTPRGRGETQYF. The CDR3 nucleotides are TGTGCCAGCACCACACCCAGGGGGCGCGGAGAGACCCAGTACTTC.

This chain joins TRBV19 and TRBJ1-2, with D unclear. This CDR3 has 13 residues. Germline lookup yields CDR1 LNHDA and CDR2 SQIVND (reference sequence). V was clipped by 3 bases and J by 1 base, with 6 bases between them. CDR3: CASSIWLNYGYTF. In DNA, the CDR3 is TGTGCCAGTAGTATCTGGCTTAACTATGGCTACACCTTC.

The sample holds a few counts of this clone. V and J are TRBV28 and TRBJ1-5; the match to TRBD1 covers 9 bases. The length of the CDR3 is 17 residues. Germline V CDR1 and CDR2: MDHEN, SYDVKM. V gave up 4 bases and J gave up 5 bases; unmatched junction bases: 12. The CDR3 sequence is CASSSVPGTGKDQPQHF. As DNA, the CDR3 is TGTGCCAGCAGTTCCGTCCCCGGGACAGGGAAGGATCAGCCCCAGCATTTT.

The chain uses TRBV14 and TRBJ1-1; no definite D call. There are 13 residues in the CDR3. From germline, CDR1 is SGHDN and CDR2 FVKESK. The V gene lost 5 bases and the J gene lost 4 bases, with 11 bases spanning the gap. CDR3 DNA: TGTGCCAGCAGCATCAGTTCTTCCACTGAAGCTTTCTTT. Its translation is CASSISSSTEAFF.

The chain is built from TRBV7-8 and TRBJ2-7, with D maybe TRBD2 (6 bases). This CDR3 is 15 amino acids long. Germline CDR1 and CDR2: SGHVS and FQNEAQ. Deletions cut 2 bases from V and 6 bases from J, with 17 bases between. The CDR3 spells CASSLWAGSSGEQYF. The DNA of the CDR3 is TGTGCCAGCAGCTTATGGGCGGGAAGCTCGGGCGAGCAGTACTTC.

J is TRBJ1-2 and V is TRBV19; D gene uncertain. V shed 2 bases and J shed 7 bases, with 11 bases lying between them. The CDR3 loop spans 13 amino acids. Germline V gene data show CDR1 as LNHDA and CDR2 as SQIVND (reference sequence). The CDR3 region has the DNA TGTGCCAGTAGTATATTAGCTCGTGTTGGCTACACCTTC. Translating gives CASSILARVGYTF.

The chain joins TRBV5-1 to TRBJ1-1; 7 bases map to TRBD1. The J segment lost 1 base and the V segment lost 2 bases, leaving 2 bases of the junction unmatched. CDR3 length: 14 residues. The germline CDR1 and CDR2 sequences are SGHRS and YFSETQ. The DNA of the CDR3 is TGCGCCAGCAGCTTCGGGACAGCGAACACTGAAGCTTTCTTT. This encodes CASSFGTANTEAFF.

CDR3 region: CASSSKGGIFYGYTF. The CDR3 DNA sequence: TGTGCCAGCAGCTCCAAGGGGGGGATTTTCTATGGCTACACCTTC. This chain joins TRBV7-9 and TRBJ1-2, with a possible D match to TRBD1 (6 bases). This CDR3 has 15 residues. The germline CDR1 and CDR2 sequences are SEHNR and FQNEAQ (reference sequence). V shed 4 bases and J shed 4 bases, with 16 bases lying between them.

This chain connects TRBV28 to TRBJ1-3; 9 bases agree with TRBD1. The CDR3 runs 15 residues. The V segment lost 4 bases and the J segment 4 bases; nucleotides outside the gene matches: 5. The germline CDR1 and CDR2 sequences are MDHEN and SYDVKM. CDR3 nucleotides: TGTGCCAGCAGTTGGGACAGGGTGGGGGGAAACACCATATATTTT. Its protein product is CASSWDRVGGNTIYF.

The rearrangement uses TRBV28 and TRBJ2-7; perhaps TRBD1 as D (6 bases). The CDR3 is 13 residues long. The V and J ends lost 8 bases and 0 bases respectively, with 11 bases between them. Germline CDR1 is MDHEN and CDR2 is SYDVKM. CDR3: CASLDSSSYEQYV. Written as DNA, the CDR3 is TGTGCCAGCTTGGACAGCAGCTCCTACGAGCAGTACGTC.

The chain is built from TRBV6-8 and TRBJ1-6; 7 nucleotides align to TRBD1. The CDR3 sequence is 13 residues long. CDR1 is MNHGY and CDR2 is SAAAGT in the germline V gene. The junction had 6 bases not matched to a gene; V was cut back by 6 bases and J by 10 bases. CDR3 in DNA: TGTGCCAGCAGCTACAGGGGAAAGTCACCCCTCCACTTT. Its protein is CASSYRGKSPLHF.

The genes are TRBV2 and TRBJ1-4, with D uncertain. V was pared by 7 bases and J by 4 bases, with 16 bases between. Germline V lookup: CDR1 SNHLY, CDR2 FYNNEI. This CDR3 has 15 amino acids. CDR3 loop: CASNARAGDNEKLFF. Here the CDR3 DNA reads TGTGCCAGCAACGCCCGGGCAGGTGATAATGAAAAACTGTTTTTT. Using reference TRBV2 and TRBJ1-4 for the parts outside the CDR3, the full variable domain is EPEVTQTPSHQVTQMGQEVILRCVPISNHLYFYWYRQILGQKVEFLVSFYNNEISEKSEIFDDQFSVERPDGSNFTLKIRSTKLEDSAMYFCASNARAGDNEKLFFGSGTQLSVL.

The CDR3 loop is CASTLTGSTYEQYF. The CDR3, as DNA: TGTGCCAGCACCCTCACGGGGAGTACATACGAGCAGTACTTC. The chain joins TRBV7-9 to TRBJ2-7, with a possible D match to TRBD2 (5 bases). The V end lost 7 bases, the J end lost 4 bases, and 17 bases lay between the germline ends. CDR3 length equals 14 residues. Germline CDR1 SEHNR, CDR2 FQNEAQ (reference sequence).

This chain connects TRBV21-1 to TRBJ1-5; the tabulated D call, TRBD1, remains unverified against the DNA. TRBV21-1 constitutes a pseudogene. This CDR3 is built from 13 residues. The CDR3 DNA reads TGTGCCAGCAGCGGACAGGGTAGGGAGCCCCAGCATTTT. It encodes CASSGQGREPQHF.